The clone carrying this T cell receptor (beta chain) was seen only a few times. Its target is unknown. This specimen comes from a study of blood T cells in healthy people across ages. Study-wide points: The fall in TCR beta diversity per million T cells was roughly linear with age.

Germline CDR1 is DFQATT and CDR2 is SNEGSKA (reference sequence). The CDR3 is made up of 14 amino acids. The ends were cut back, 6 bases at V and 3 bases at J, with 17 bases in the middle. A second PCR, run for roughly 7 to 12 cycles, used a sample-barcoded 5' primer plus a J-beta primer mix. All cDNA molecules were each tagged by a template-switch adaptor with 12 random nucleotides. TCRdb processed the 5' RACE reads anew with MiXCR; each CDR3 protein has one entry. Of about 730,000 distinct CDR3 sequences in the sample, approximately 43% were seen once. The receptor was derived from a woman aged 55-75 years in good health. The chain couples TRBV20-1 to TRBJ1-1; D call uncertain. Sequenced material: blood. The CDR3 is CSARMSELYTEAFF. As DNA, the CDR3 is TGCAGTGCCCGAATGTCGGAACTCTACACTGAAGCTTTCTTT.